This TCR beta chain was captured by sequencing in a study of shared clonotypes between healthy human individuals. Germline-derived CDR1 and CDR2 are SGHRS and YFSETQ. V lost 0 bases and J lost 0; bases outside the gene matches: 3. This CDR3 is 17 amino acids long. This clone was seen once. The data were produced by immunoSEQ multiplex PCR, yet TCRdb's version contains in-frame clones alone and is incomplete. The data hold roughly 640,000 clones, with around 97% observed a single time. Sequencing input: naive CD4+ T cells sorted from blood. Described subset: CD45RA+ positively selected. The chain recombines TRBV5-1 with TRBJ2-3, with 11 bases matching TRBD2. This receptor was identified in a woman aged 25 to 39 in good health. The DNA for the CDR3 is TGCGCCAGCAGCTTGGTGACTAGCGGGATTAGCACAGATACGCAGTATTTT. It translates to CASSLVTSGISTDTQYF.